Listed below are T cell receptor beta chains from one sample, sequenced in a study of T cell repertoires in cytomegalovirus infection. Each CDR3 protein is one row after TCRdb ran MiXCR on the reads. This sample has around 94,000 distinct CDR3 sequences, with 15% to 20% found just once. Specimen: PBMCs. All receptors come from a human donor in good health (CMV status not recorded). Some clones in this sample may be carry-over from other donors' samples. The CDR3 runs from the conserved cysteine through the conserved F or W. D genes are given only for firm matches. Size is omitted from some rows. Given values are once, few, many or a class for expanded clones.

J,D,V,size,CDR3,DNA
TRBJ2-5,TRBD1,TRBV6-2/TRBV6-3,few,CASRHGTGKETQYF,TGTGCCAGCAGACACGGGACAGGGAAAGAGACCCAGTACTTC
TRBJ2-1,TRBD2,TRBV4-1,NA,CASSQTAGGGEQFF,TGCGCCAGCAGCCAAACGGCGGGGGGAGGTGAGCAGTTCTTC
TRBJ1-2,NA,TRBV6-5,NA,CASTSIIMGLGGYTF,TGTGCCAGCACCTCCATCATCATGGGGTTGGGTGGCTACACCTTC
TRBJ2-1,TRBD1,TRBV7-2,many,CASSLVGTGSYNEQFF,TGTGCCAGCAGCTTAGTCGGGACAGGGTCCTACAATGAGCAGTTCTTC
TRBJ2-2,TRBD2,TRBV12-3/TRBV12-4,many,CASSGTISAGELFF,TGTGCCAGCAGCGGGACTATCTCTGCTGGGGAGCTGTTTTTT
TRBJ2-7,NA,TRBV5-4,NA,CASSLDPVYEQYF,TGTGCCAGCAGCTTGGATCCGGTCTACGAGCAGTACTTC
TRBJ1-5,NA,TRBV7-8,many,CASSLDRRGNQPQHF,TGTGCCAGCAGCTTGGATAGAAGGGGTAATCAGCCCCAGCATTTT
TRBJ1-2,NA,TRBV5-5,many,CASSLDSHYGYTF,TGTGCCAGCAGCTTGGACAGCCACTATGGCTACACCTTC
TRBJ1-2,NA,TRBV23-1,NA,CASSQSGRRLKCYTF,TGCGCCAGCAGTCAATCGGGTCGGCGTTTGAAGTGCTACACCTTC
TRBJ2-5,NA,TRBV7-3,NA,CASSPKGGVETQYF,TGTGCCAGCAGCCCAAAGGGGGGGGTTGAGACCCAGTACTTC
TRBJ2-5,NA,TRBV7-2,medium-sized,CASSLERLLTETQYF,TGTGCCAGCAGCTTAGAACGTTTGCTGACAGAGACCCAGTACTTC
TRBJ1-1,TRBD1,TRBV7-2,many,CASSSLSGGKAFF,TGTGCCAGCAGCTCACTATCAGGGGGCAAAGCTTTCTTT
TRBJ2-7,NA,TRBV29-1,few,CSVTRGGVGYEQYF,TGCAGCGTAACCAGGGGTGGGGTTGGCTACGAGCAGTACTTC
TRBJ2-7,TRBD1,TRBV7-8,many,CASTLDRLEQYF,TGTGCCAGCACCCTGGACAGGCTCGAGCAGTACTTC
TRBJ2-2,NA,TRBV7-2,many,CASSPPGHNTGELFF,TGTGCCAGCAGCCCACCGGGACATAACACCGGGGAGCTGTTTTTT
TRBJ2-2,NA,TRBV20-1,NA,CSATRGQSGGELFF,TGCAGTGCCACCCGGGGGCAGTCTGGCGGGGAGCTGTTTTTT
TRBJ2-5,NA,TRBV12-3/TRBV12-4,NA,CASTKQGWRGETQYF,TGTGCCAGCACCAAACAAGGGTGGAGGGGGGAGACCCAGTACTTC
TRBJ2-1,NA,TRBV2,NA,CASRGQVEQFF,TGTGCCAGCAGGGGGCAGGTTGAGCAGTTCTTC
TRBJ1-1,NA,TRBV20-1,NA,CSARDEAKMNTEAFF,TGCAGTGCTAGAGATGAGGCGAAAATGAACACTGAAGCTTTCTTT
TRBJ2-1,NA,TRBV4-1,few,CASSQGPQASSYNEQFF,TGCGCCAGCAGCCAAGGTCCACAGGCCAGCTCCTACAATGAGCAGTTCTTC
TRBJ2-1,NA,TRBV6-2/TRBV6-3,few,CASSYSQSPPLNEQFF,TGTGCCAGCAGTTACTCACAGTCCCCTCCGCTTAATGAGCAGTTCTTC
TRBJ1-3,NA,TRBV28,many,CASSLFREAGNTIYF,TGTGCCAGCAGTTTATTCAGGGAGGCTGGAAACACCATATATTTT
TRBJ1-2,NA,TRBV19,many,CASSIRGQPYYGYTF,TGTGCCAGTAGTATCCGTGGACAGCCCTACTATGGCTACACCTTC
TRBJ1-1,TRBD1,TRBV2,many,CASSYTGTGTAFF,TGTGCCAGCAGTTACACCGGGACAGGGACGGCTTTCTTT
TRBJ1-2,NA,TRBV20-1,few,CSARDPNRDHYGYTF,TGCAGTGCTAGAGATCCCAACAGGGACCACTATGGCTACACCTTC
TRBJ1-5,NA,TRBV28,NA,CAISLQGRGNQPQHF,TGTGCCATCAGCCTGCAGGGAAGAGGCAATCAGCCCCAGCATTTT
TRBJ1-5,NA,TRBV7-6,many,CASAGEKQPQHF,TGTGCCAGCGCGGGGGAGAAGCAGCCCCAGCATTTT
TRBJ2-3,NA,TRBV12-3/TRBV12-4,few,CASRLYGASTDTQYF,TGTGCCAGCAGGCTCTACGGTGCTAGCACAGATACGCAGTATTTT
TRBJ1-2,NA,TRBV7-2,many,CASSPAVGSTGYTF,TGTGCCAGCAGCCCTGCGGTCGGGTCCACTGGCTACACCTTC
TRBJ2-1,NA,TRBV29-1,few,CSVEDNEQFF,TGCAGCGTTGAGGACAATGAGCAGTTCTTC
TRBJ2-3,NA,TRBV11-1,many,CASSRATGADTQYF,TGTGCCAGCAGCCGGGCCACTGGAGCAGATACGCAGTATTTT
TRBJ1-5,NA,TRBV6-1,NA,CASKEPYSNQPQHF,TGTGCCAGCAAGGAGCCTTATAGCAATCAGCCCCAGCATTTT
TRBJ2-7,TRBD1,TRBV12-3/TRBV12-4,few,CASSVGGSYEQYF,TGTGCCAGCAGTGTAGGGGGCAGTTACGAGCAGTACTTC
TRBJ2-1,TRBD2,TRBV4-1,many,CASSQGLAGFTSSYNEQFF,TGCGCCAGCAGCCAAGGACTAGCGGGATTCACATCCTCCTACAATGAGCAGTTCTTC
TRBJ1-1,NA,TRBV28,NA,CVSSLSGPGVRAFF,TGTGTCAGCAGTTTATCCGGCCCGGGGGTTAGAGCTTTCTTT
TRBJ2-7,NA,TRBV9,NA,CASSSHPGQSYEQYF,TGTGCCAGCAGCTCTCACCCCGGACAGTCCTACGAGCAGTACTTC
TRBJ1-1,NA,TRBV7-2,many,CASSLGQRGLNTEAFF,TGTGCCAGCAGCCTCGGACAGCGGGGATTGAACACTGAAGCTTTCTTT
TRBJ2-1,TRBD1,TRBV5-1,few,CASSPTGGSYNEQFF,TGCGCCAGCAGCCCGACAGGGGGCTCCTACAATGAGCAGTTCTTC
TRBJ2-1,TRBD1,TRBV7-3,many,CASSLNPSAGGSQFF,TGTGCCAGCAGCTTAAACCCCTCGGCAGGGGGCAGTCAGTTCTTC
TRBJ2-3,TRBD2,TRBV3-1,NA,CASSLRTSGGNTDTQYF,TGTGCCAGCAGCCTCAGGACTAGCGGGGGAAACACAGATACGCAGTATTTT
TRBJ1-6,NA,TRBV3-1,NA,CASSQVQGSVSPLHF,TGTGCCAGCAGCCAAGTACAGGGATCAGTATCACCCCTCCACTTT
TRBJ2-5,TRBD1,TRBV3-1,few,CASSAGQGSKTQYF,TGTGCCAGCAGCGCGGGACAGGGGAGCAAGACCCAGTACTTC
TRBJ1-1,TRBD1,TRBV27,many,CASSARTGTGENTEAFF,TGTGCCAGCAGTGCGCGGACCGGGACAGGAGAGAACACTGAAGCTTTCTTT
TRBJ2-7,TRBD2,TRBV12-3/TRBV12-4,many,CASSLAGGYEQYF,TGTGCCAGCAGTCTAGCGGGGGGATACGAGCAGTACTTC
TRBJ1-2,NA,TRBV18,NA,CASSQRQGTNYGYTF,TGTGCCAGCTCACAACGCCAAGGGACTAACTATGGCTACACCTTC
TRBJ2-1,TRBD1,TRBV7-2,many,CASSLVAGGSYNEQFF,TGTGCCAGCAGCTTAGTCGCAGGGGGCTCCTACAATGAGCAGTTCTTC
TRBJ2-7,TRBD2,TRBV6-1,NA,CASSKLAGVRYEQYF,TGTGCCAGCAGCAAACTAGCGGGGGTAAGGTACGAGCAGTACTTC
TRBJ2-2,TRBD2,TRBV10-3,few,CAISDSQRGLTTGELFF,TGTGCCATCAGTGACTCCCAGCGGGGGTTAACGACCGGGGAGCTGTTTTTT
TRBJ2-3,TRBD1,TRBV7-2,NA,CARARGLTGGEDTQYF,TGTGCCAGAGCCAGGGGTTTGACAGGGGGAGAGGATACGCAGTATTTT
TRBJ1-1,NA,TRBV20-1,few,CSARLVRLNTEAFF,TGCAGTGCTAGACTCGTCAGGCTAAACACTGAAGCTTTCTTT
TRBJ1-5,TRBD1,TRBV25-1,NA,CASSDGPGQINQPQHF,TGTGCCAGCAGTGACGGCCCGGGACAGATCAATCAGCCCCAGCATTTT
TRBJ2-2,TRBD1,TRBV7-3,many,CASSSGTAKNTGELFF,TGTGCCAGCAGCTCCGGGACAGCTAAAAACACCGGGGAGCTGTTTTTT
TRBJ2-3,TRBD2,TRBV3-1,NA,CASSGGGTSADTQYF,TGTGCCAGCAGCGGGGGCGGGACTAGCGCAGATACGCAGTATTTT
TRBJ2-7,TRBD1,TRBV12-3/TRBV12-4,NA,CASSLRDRGYEQYF,TGTGCCAGCAGTCTACGGGACAGGGGATACGAGCAGTACTTC